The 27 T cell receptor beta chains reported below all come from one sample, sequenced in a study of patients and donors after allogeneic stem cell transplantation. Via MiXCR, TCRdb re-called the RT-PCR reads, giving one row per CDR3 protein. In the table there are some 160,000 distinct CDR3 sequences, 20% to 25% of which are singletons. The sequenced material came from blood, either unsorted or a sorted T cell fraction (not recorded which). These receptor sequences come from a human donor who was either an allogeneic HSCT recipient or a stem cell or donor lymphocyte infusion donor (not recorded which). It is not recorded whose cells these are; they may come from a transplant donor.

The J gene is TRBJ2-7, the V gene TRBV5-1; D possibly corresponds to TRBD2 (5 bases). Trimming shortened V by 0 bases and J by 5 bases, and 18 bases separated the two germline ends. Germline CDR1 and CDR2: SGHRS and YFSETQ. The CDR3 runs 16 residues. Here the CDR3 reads CASSLGGSVGWDEQYF. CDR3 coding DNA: TGCGCCAGCAGCTTGGGAGGGTCCGTGGGTTGGGACGAGCAGTACTTC. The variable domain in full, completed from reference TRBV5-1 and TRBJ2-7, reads KAGVTQTPRYLIKTRGQQVTLSCSPISGHRSVSWYQQTPGQGLQFLFEYFSETQRNKGNFPGRFSGRQFSNSRSEMNVSTLELGDSALYLCASSLGGSVGWDEQYFGPGTRLTVT.

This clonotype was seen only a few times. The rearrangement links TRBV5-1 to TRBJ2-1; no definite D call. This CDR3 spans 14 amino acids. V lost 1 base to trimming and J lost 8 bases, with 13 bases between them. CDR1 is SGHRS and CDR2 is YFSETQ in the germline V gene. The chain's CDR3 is CASSLFSPGDEQFF. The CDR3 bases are TGCGCCAGCAGCTTGTTCTCCCCTGGAGATGAGCAGTTCTTC.

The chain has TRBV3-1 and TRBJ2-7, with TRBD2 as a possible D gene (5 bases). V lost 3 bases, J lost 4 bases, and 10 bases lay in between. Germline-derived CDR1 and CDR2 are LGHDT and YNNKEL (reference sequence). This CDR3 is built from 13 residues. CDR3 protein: CASSQEESYEQYF. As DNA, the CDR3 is TGTGCCAGCAGCCAGGAGGAGTCGTACGAGCAGTACTTC.

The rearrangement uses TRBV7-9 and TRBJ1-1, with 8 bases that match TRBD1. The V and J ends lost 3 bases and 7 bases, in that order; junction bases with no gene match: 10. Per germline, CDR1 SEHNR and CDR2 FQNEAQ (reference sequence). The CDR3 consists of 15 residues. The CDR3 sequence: CASSFGTGGTVEAFF. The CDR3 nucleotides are TGTGCCAGCAGCTTCGGAACAGGGGGGACGGTTGAAGCTTTCTTT.

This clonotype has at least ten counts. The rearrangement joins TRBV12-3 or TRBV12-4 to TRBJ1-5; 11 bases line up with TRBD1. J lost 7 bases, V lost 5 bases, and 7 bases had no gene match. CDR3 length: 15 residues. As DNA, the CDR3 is TGTGCCAGCAGTGTGAGAGGGACAGGGGGACAGCCCCAGCATTTT. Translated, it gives CASSVRGTGGQPQHF.

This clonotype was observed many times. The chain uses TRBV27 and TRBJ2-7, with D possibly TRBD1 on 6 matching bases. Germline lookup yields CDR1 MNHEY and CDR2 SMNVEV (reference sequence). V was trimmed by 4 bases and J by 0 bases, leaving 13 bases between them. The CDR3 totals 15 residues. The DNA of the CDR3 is TGTGCCAGCAGTTCCCTAGACAGGTCCTCCTACGAGCAGTACTTC. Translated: CASSSLDRSSYEQYF.

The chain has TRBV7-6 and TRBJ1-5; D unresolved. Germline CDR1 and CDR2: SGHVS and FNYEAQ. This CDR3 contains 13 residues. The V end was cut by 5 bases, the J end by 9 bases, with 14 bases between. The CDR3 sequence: CASSTGSPGPQHF. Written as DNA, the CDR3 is TGTGCCAGCAGCACCGGGTCCCCGGGGCCCCAGCATTTT.

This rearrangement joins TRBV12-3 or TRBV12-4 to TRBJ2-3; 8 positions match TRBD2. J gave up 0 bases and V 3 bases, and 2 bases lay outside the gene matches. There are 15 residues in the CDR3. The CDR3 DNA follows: TGTGCCAGCAGTTTGGAGCGGGGGAGCACAGATACGCAGTATTTT. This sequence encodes CASSLERGSTDTQYF.

This CDR3 reads CASSQGHLNTEAFF. The DNA for the CDR3 is TGCGCCAGCAGCCAAGGTCACTTGAACACTGAAGCTTTCTTT. The chain joins TRBV4-3 to TRBJ1-1; D remains ambiguous. The CDR3 sequence is 14 residues long. V gave up 1 base and J gave up 0 bases, with 6 bases separating them. Germline V gives CDR1 LGHNA, CDR2 YSLEER.

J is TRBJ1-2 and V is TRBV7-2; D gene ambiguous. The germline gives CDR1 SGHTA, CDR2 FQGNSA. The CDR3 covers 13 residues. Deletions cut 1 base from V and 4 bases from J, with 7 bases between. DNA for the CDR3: TGTGCCAGCAGCTTAGGGCTGTTCTATGGCTACACCTTC. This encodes CASSLGLFYGYTF.

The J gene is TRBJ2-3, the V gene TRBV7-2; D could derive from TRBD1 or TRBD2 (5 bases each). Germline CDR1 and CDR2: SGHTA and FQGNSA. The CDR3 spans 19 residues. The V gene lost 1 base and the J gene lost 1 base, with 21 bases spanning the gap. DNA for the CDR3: TGTGCCAGCAGCTTAGAACTACCCGGGACCGTTTGGGGCACAGATACGCAGTATTTT. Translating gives CASSLELPGTVWGTDTQYF.

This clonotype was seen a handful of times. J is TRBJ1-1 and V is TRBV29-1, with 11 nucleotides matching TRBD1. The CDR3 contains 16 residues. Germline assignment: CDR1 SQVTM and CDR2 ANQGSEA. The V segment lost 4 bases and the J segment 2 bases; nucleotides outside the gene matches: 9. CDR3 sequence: CSVARPDRGQNTEAFF. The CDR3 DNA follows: TGCAGCGTTGCTAGGCCGGACAGGGGGCAAAACACTGAAGCTTTCTTT.

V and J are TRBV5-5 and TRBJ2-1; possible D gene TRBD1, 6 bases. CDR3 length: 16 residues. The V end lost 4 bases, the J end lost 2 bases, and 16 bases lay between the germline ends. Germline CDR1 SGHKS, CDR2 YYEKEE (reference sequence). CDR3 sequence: CASSTILAGAYNEQFF. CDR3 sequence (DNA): TGTGCCAGCAGCACGATTCTAGCAGGGGCCTACAATGAGCAGTTCTTC.

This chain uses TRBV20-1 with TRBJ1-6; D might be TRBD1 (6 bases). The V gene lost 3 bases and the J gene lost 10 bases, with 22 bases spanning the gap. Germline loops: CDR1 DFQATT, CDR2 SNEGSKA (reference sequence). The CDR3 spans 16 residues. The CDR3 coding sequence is TGCAGTGCTAGGGCCCCACAGGGAGTTCTATTCTCACCCCTCCACTTT. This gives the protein CSARAPQGVLFSPLHF.

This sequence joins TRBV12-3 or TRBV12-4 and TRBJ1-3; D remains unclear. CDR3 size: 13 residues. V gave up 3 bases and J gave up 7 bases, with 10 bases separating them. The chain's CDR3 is CASSFFEGNTIYF. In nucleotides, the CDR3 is TGTGCCAGCAGTTTTTTTGAGGGCAACACCATATATTTT.

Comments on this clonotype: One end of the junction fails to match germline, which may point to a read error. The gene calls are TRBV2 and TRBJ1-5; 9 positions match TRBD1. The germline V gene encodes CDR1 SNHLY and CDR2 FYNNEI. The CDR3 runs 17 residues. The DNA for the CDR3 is TGTGCCAGCAGTGAAGTAATGTGGACAGGGGACAATCAGCTCCAGCATTTT. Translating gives CASSEVMWTGDNQLQHF.

This CDR3 reads CASSLSRTGRANEKLFF. DNA for the CDR3: TGTGCCAGCAGCTTATCAAGGACAGGGAGGGCTAATGAAAAACTGTTTTTT. V is TRBV7-9 and J is TRBJ1-4, with 8 bases matching TRBD1. The CDR3 sequence is 17 residues long. Germline CDR1 and CDR2: SEHNR and FQNEAQ (reference sequence). J lost 3 bases, V lost 2 bases, and 8 bases had no gene match.

CDR3 in amino acids: CAWSEVSLNTEAFF. CDR3 coding DNA: TGTGCCTGGAGTGAGGTCTCCCTGAACACTGAAGCTTTCTTT. V gene TRBV30 combines with J gene TRBJ1-1; D gene unclear. The CDR3 has 14 amino acids. The ends were cut back, 1 base at V and 0 bases at J, with 9 bases in the middle. The germline V gene encodes CDR1 GTSNPN and CDR2 SVGIG (reference sequence).

The CDR3 reads CSVEEGTSGANTQYF. The CDR3 DNA follows: TGCAGCGTTGAAGAGGGGACTAGCGGGGCCAATACGCAGTATTTT. The chain combines TRBV29-1 with TRBJ2-3, with 13 bases aligning to TRBD2. Germline V gives CDR1 SQVTM, CDR2 ANQGSEA. This CDR3 comprises 15 residues. Trimming took 0 bases from V and 7 from J; bases not matched to a gene: 4.

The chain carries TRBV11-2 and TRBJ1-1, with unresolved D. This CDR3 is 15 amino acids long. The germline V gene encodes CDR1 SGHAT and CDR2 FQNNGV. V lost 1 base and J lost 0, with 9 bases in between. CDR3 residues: CASSLAQWLNTEAFF. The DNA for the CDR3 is TGTGCCAGCAGCTTAGCACAGTGGTTGAACACTGAAGCTTTCTTT.

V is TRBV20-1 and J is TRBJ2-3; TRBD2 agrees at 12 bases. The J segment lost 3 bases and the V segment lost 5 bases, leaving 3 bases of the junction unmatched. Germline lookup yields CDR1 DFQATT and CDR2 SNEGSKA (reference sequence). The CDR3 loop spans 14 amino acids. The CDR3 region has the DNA TGCAGTGCTCCACTAGCGGGAGGTACAGATACGCAGTATTTT. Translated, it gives CSAPLAGGTDTQYF.

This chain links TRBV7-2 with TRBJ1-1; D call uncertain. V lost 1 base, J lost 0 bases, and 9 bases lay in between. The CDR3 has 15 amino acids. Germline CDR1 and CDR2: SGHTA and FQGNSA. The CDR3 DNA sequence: TGTGCCAGCAGCTTAGAAACCTACATGAACACTGAAGCTTTCTTT. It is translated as CASSLETYMNTEAFF.

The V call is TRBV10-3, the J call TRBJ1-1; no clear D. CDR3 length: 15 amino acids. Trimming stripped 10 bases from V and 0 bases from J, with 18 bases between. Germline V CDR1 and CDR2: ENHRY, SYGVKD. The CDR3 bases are TGTGCCACTGCCGGTCTGAGATTCATGAACACTGAAGCTTTCTTT. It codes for CATAGLRFMNTEAFF.

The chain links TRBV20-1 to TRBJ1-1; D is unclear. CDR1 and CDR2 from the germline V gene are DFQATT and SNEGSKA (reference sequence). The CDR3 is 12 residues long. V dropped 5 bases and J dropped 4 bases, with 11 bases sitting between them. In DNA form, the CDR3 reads TGCAGTGCTCTATTAGGGATCACTGAAGCTTTCTTT. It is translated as CSALLGITEAFF.

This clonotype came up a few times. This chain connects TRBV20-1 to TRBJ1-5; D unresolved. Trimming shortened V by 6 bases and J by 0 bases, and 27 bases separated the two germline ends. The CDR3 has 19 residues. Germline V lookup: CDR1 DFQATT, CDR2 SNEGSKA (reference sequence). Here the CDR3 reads CSAPSGRPPSSYSNQPQHF. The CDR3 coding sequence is TGCAGTGCCCCCTCCGGGCGGCCACCCAGCTCTTATAGCAATCAGCCCCAGCATTTT.

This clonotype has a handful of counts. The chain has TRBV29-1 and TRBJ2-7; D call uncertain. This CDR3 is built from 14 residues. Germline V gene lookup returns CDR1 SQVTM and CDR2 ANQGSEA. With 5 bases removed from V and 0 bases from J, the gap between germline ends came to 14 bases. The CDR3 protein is CSVPGEGYSYEQYF. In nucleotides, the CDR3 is TGCAGCGTTCCTGGGGAAGGGTACTCCTACGAGCAGTACTTC.

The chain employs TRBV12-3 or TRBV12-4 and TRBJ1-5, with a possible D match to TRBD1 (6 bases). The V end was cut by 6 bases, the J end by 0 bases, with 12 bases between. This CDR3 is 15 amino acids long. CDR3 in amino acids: CASSTRTVSNQPQHF. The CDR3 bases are TGTGCCAGCAGCACCCGGACAGTTAGCAATCAGCCCCAGCATTTT.